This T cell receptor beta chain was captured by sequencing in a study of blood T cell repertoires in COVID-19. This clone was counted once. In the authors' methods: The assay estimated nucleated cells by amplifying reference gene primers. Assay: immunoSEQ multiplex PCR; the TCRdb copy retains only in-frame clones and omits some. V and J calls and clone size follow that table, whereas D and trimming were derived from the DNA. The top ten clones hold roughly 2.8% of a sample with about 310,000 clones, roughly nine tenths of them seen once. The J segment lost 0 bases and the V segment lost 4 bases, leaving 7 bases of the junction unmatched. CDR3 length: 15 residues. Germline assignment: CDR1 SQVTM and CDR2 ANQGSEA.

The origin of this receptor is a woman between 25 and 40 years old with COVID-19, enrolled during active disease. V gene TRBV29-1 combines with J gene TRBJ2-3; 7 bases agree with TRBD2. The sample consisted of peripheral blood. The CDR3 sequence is CSVGSSSGSTDTQYF. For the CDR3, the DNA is TGCAGCGTTGGGTCGTCTAGCGGTAGCACAGATACGCAGTATTTT.